Listed below are T cell receptor beta chains from one sample, sequenced in a study of blood T cell repertoires in COVID-19. The repertoire was sequenced with immunoSEQ multiplex PCR; TCRdb's copy has only in-frame clones and lacks some. The sample records roughly 220,000 clones, 88% being singletons. Sample: PBMCs or T cells enriched from blood (not recorded which). These receptors all come from a young woman who had recovered from COVID-19. CDR3s include the opening cysteine and the closing phenylalanine or tryptophan. The D gene is left open where the match is weak. Clone size, where shown, is once, few, many, or a class for clones that have expanded.

>TRBD1|TRBV29-1|.|TRBJ1-5
TGCAGCGTAGCCCCTGACAGGGGGCTAGGTCAGCCCCAGCATTTT
CSVAPDRGLGQPQHF
>.|TRBV7-6|.|TRBJ2-2
TGTGCCAGCAGCCACAGTGGGGGGGAGCTGTTTTTT
CASSHSGGELFF
>.|TRBV7-2|.|TRBJ1-1
TGTGCCAGCAGTGACAGTTCGAACACTGAAGCTTTCTTT
CASSDSSNTEAFF
>.|TRBV11-3|.|TRBJ1-1
TGTGCCAGCAGCTTAGATCGCTGGACAGAAGCTTTCTTT
CASSLDRWTEAFF
>.|TRBV27|.|TRBJ1-5
TGTGCCAGCAGTTTTTCGGGGAGCAATCAGCCCCAGCATTTT
CASSFSGSNQPQHF
>.|TRBV6-2/TRBV6-3|.|TRBJ1-2
TGTGCCAGCAGTTACGGGAGCACCTATGGCTACACCTTC
CASSYGSTYGYTF
>TRBD1|TRBV6-1|.|TRBJ1-5
TGTGCCAGCAGTGAAGGGGTAGGGGGCTTGAGTCAGCCCCAGCATTTT
CASSEGVGGLSQPQHF
>TRBD1|TRBV18|few|TRBJ2-1
TGTGCCAGCTCACCTTCGGGACAGGGTTTAGATGAGCAGTTCTTC
CASSPSGQGLDEQFF
>TRBD1|TRBV7-2|.|TRBJ2-1
TGTGCCAGCAGCCAAAGGGACAGGGGGTGGAATGAGCAGTTCTTC
CASSQRDRGWNEQFF
>.|TRBV7-6|.|TRBJ2-3
TGTGCCAGCAGCCGACTGACAGATACGCAGTATTTT
CASSRLTDTQYF
>.|TRBV29-1|.|TRBJ1-1
TGCAGCGTTACAATAGGAGGGACGAACACTGAAGCTTTCTTT
CSVTIGGTNTEAFF
>.|TRBV11-2|.|TRBJ2-1
TGTGCCAGCAGCTTCCGGAATGAGCAGTTCTTC
CASSFRNEQFF
>.|TRBV7-8|.|TRBJ1-5
TGTGCCAGCAGCTTAGGAAGGGGACTCAATCAGCCCCAGCATTTT
CASSLGRGLNQPQHF
>TRBD1|TRBV4-3|.|TRBJ1-3
TGCGCCAGCAGCCAGTCTGGGACAGGAGATGGAAACACCATATATTTT
CASSQSGTGDGNTIYF
>TRBD1|TRBV7-9|.|TRBJ1-5
TGTGCCAGCAGCCTGACAGGGGGCAATCAGCCCCAGCATTTT
CASSLTGGNQPQHF
>.|TRBV12-3/TRBV12-4|.|TRBJ1-2
TGTGCCAGCAGGCAGAACTATGGCTACACCTTC
CASRQNYGYTF
>.|TRBV3-1/TRBV3-2|.|TRBJ2-5
TGTGCCAGCAGCCAAGATTTGAGGGTCGGAGAGACCCAGTACTTC
CASSQDLRVGETQYF
>.|TRBV5-1|.|TRBJ1-5
TGCGCCAGCAGCTACTCAGGGAATCAGCCCCAGCATTTT
CASSYSGNQPQHF
>TRBD1|TRBV29-1|.|TRBJ1-1
TGCAGCGTTCGGCCGGACAGGGCCAACACTGAAGCTTTCTTT
CSVRPDRANTEAFF
>.|TRBV7-7|.|TRBJ1-5
TGTGCCAGCAGCTTAGGATCTGGAGGGGGGACTAGAGGTCAGCCCCAGCATTTT
CASSLGSGGGTRGQPQHF
>.|TRBV12-5|.|TRBJ1-2
TGTGCTAGTGGTGCCGGGACAAGGGCCTATGGCTACACCTTC
CASGAGTRAYGYTF
>.|TRBV2|few|TRBJ1-2
TGTGCCAGCAGTGGGAGGCGGGGCAGTTCCTATGGCTACACCTTC
CASSGRRGSSYGYTF
>.|TRBV18|.|TRBJ1-3
TGTGCCAGCTCACCTGTGTCTGGGCCGAGCTCTGGAAACACCATATATTTT
CASSPVSGPSSGNTIYF
>.|TRBV5-8|.|TRBJ1-6
TGTGCCAGCAGCTTGGAGGTTGGACAAGCCCCTTCACCCCTCCACTTT
CASSLEVGQAPSPLHF
>TRBD1|TRBV9|.|TRBJ1-3
TGTGCCAGCAGCGTAGGAAACAGGGGTCTATCCAGTGGAAACACCATATATTTT
CASSVGNRGLSSGNTIYF
>TRBD2|TRBV6-6|once|TRBJ2-1
TGTGCCAGCAGTCACCACTTCTCACTAGCGGGGGGCCTACACGGACAGCAGTTCTTC
CASSHHFSLAGGLHGQQFF
>TRBD2|TRBV7-2|few|TRBJ2-1
TGTGCCAGCAGCTTAGTGGCGGGGGTATACAATGAGCAGTTCTTC
CASSLVAGVYNEQFF
>.|TRBV5-1|.|TRBJ1-5
TGCGCCAGCAGCTTGGCCGGGGAGGGTAATCAGCCCCAGCATTTT
CASSLAGEGNQPQHF